Listed below are T cell receptor beta chains from one sample, sequenced in a study of human T cells and chemical hapten exposure. TCRdb called the RACE reads again in MiXCR, with one record for every CDR3 protein. There are about 170,000 distinct CDR3 sequences in the sample; about 30% occur only once, and about 2% lies in the top ten. The sample in question was whole blood, obtained in connection with sensitization to the hapten diphenylcyclopropenone (DPC). Receptors originate from a woman aged 18 to 35 with alopecia areata. Some clones in this sample may be carry-over from other donors' samples. CDR3s include the opening cysteine and the closing phenylalanine or tryptophan. The order of the fields is V gene, D gene, J gene, clone size, CDR3 protein, CDR3 DNA. A D gene is named only where the DNA matches it firmly. The size of a clone is reported for some rows only, either as once, few or many, or as a class for expanded clones.

>TRBV27|TRBD1|TRBJ1-1|.
CASSLNRGRDTEAFF
TGTGCCAGCAGTTTAAACAGGGGGCGAGACACTGAAGCTTTCTTT
>TRBV29-1|.|TRBJ2-7|.
CSALWNRDFEQYF
TGCAGCGCCCTTTGGAACAGGGACTTCGAGCAGTACTTC
>TRBV20-1|TRBD1|TRBJ2-1|few
CSALGGLPVGDEQFF
TGCAGTGCCCTAGGGGGCCTCCCGGTGGGGGATGAGCAGTTCTTC
>TRBV12-3/TRBV12-4|.|TRBJ2-3|few
CASSPRGGFTDTQYF
TGTGCCAGCAGTCCCAGGGGGGGATTCACAGATACGCAGTATTTT
>TRBV21-1|.|TRBJ1-1|.
CASSMTGEYPEAFF
TGTGCCAGCAGCATGACAGGGGAATATCCTGAAGCTTTCTTT
>TRBV15|.|TRBJ1-1|.
CATSRGGVDAFF
TGTGCCACCAGCAGAGGAGGGGTAGACGCTTTCTTT
>TRBV3-1|.|TRBJ1-5|.
CASSQGGQPQHF
TGTGCCAGCAGCCAGGGCGGCCAGCCCCAGCATTTT
>TRBV12-3/TRBV12-4|TRBD2|TRBJ2-1|few
CASSRAGGGDNEQFF
TGTGCCAGCAGTCGAGCGGGAGGGGGGGACAATGAGCAGTTCTTC
>TRBV6-2/TRBV6-3|TRBD1|TRBJ1-5|few
CASRDGTEPNQPQHF
TGTGCCAGCAGGGATGGGACAGAGCCCAATCAGCCCCAGCATTTT
>TRBV9|TRBD1|TRBJ1-6|.
CASSVAGDRGNSPLHF
TGTGCCAGCAGCGTAGCTGGGGACAGGGGTAATTCACCCCTCCACTTT
>TRBV7-9|.|TRBJ1-1|few
CASSPEGRGMNTEAFF
TGTGCCAGCAGCCCAGAGGGGCGGGGGATGAACACTGAAGCTTTCTTT
>TRBV15|TRBD1|TRBJ2-5|many
CATSRDRGQGGTQYF
TGTGCCACCAGCAGAGATCGGGGACAGGGAGGGACCCAGTACTTC
>TRBV7-9|TRBD2|TRBJ2-3|few
CASSPPSGGAKDTQYF
TGTGCCAGCAGTCCTCCTAGCGGGGGGGCAAAAGATACGCAGTATTTT
>TRBV12-3/TRBV12-4|.|TRBJ1-2|.
CASSLRQFYGYTF
TGTGCCAGCAGTTTACGGCAGTTCTATGGCTACACCTTC
>TRBV2|.|TRBJ1-2|.
CATSKRTSYGYTF
TGTGCCACCAGCAAGCGGACAAGCTATGGCTACACCTTC
>TRBV10-2|.|TRBJ2-7|.
CASSDWGPTGAWGEQYF
TGCGCCAGCAGTGATTGGGGCCCGACGGGAGCATGGGGGGAGCAGTACTTC
>TRBV5-1|.|TRBJ1-4|.
CASSLTGFTNEKLFF
TGCGCCAGCAGCTTGACAGGATTTACTAATGAAAAACTGTTTTTT
>TRBV4-1|TRBD2|TRBJ2-7|.
CASSQAGGPLNLWEQYF
TGCGCCAGCAGCCAAGCGGGAGGGCCGCTTAATCTATGGGAGCAGTACTTC
>TRBV9|TRBD2|TRBJ2-2|.
CASSAKAGGNTGELFF
TGTGCCAGCAGCGCGAAGGCGGGAGGAAACACCGGGGAGCTGTTTTTT